This TCR beta chain was identified in a study of T-cell memory formation after mild COVID-19 (dated by TCRdb to 2020 to 2022). Looking at the study overall: TCR sequence clusters from the two donors were found to be largely donor specific. Longitudinal TCRalpha and TCRbeta repertoire sequencing tracked T-cell clones expanding and contracting after mild COVID-19 in a couple of donors. Two young, previously healthy adult volunteers made up the cohort, one male and one female.

Results and caveats for the whole study, not just this receptor: Only two mild cases were covered in the study, and larger cohorts including severe cases with pre-infection samples were considered necessary. SARS-CoV-2 specificity of the second-wave clones peaking on day 37 was not confirmed. From day 15 to 85, contracting clones showed balanced CD4/CD8 phenotypes, whereas a second wave of clones that expanded from day 15 to 37 leaned towards CD4+. Contracting CD4+ clones were found mainly in CM and EM memory subsets, while CD8+ clones were enriched in EMRA. Some responding clones were found in pre-infection memory, which suggests that pre-existing cross-reactive memory T cells took part in the SARS-CoV-2 response.

This clonotype was counted only a few times. Its antigen has not been determined. No quality values exist for individual bases; no much larger clone is one base distant. The CDR3 numbers 15 residues from cysteine through phenylalanine. The CDR3 DNA has 45 bases and is translated from base 1. CDR1 and CDR2 are read off the germline V gene as ENHRY and SYGVKD. Trimming removed 6 bases from V and 0 bases from J, leaving 14 bases between the germline ends. Sequenced using an Illumina NovaSeq 6000. Using 5'RACE with constant-segment primers, TCRalpha and TCRbeta cDNA libraries were constructed, with sample barcodes and unique molecular identifiers added in the process. Trizol reagent was used to extract RNA from every sample. The libraries were amplified in two PCR steps, and the second step added a second sample barcode and Illumina TruSeq adapters. Sequencing of the libraries was done on an Illumina NovaSeq, producing 2 x 150 bp paired-end reads. Per the source publication's procedure: Demultiplexing of reads and collapsing into UMI-guided consensus sequences were performed with migec v1.2.7. Using mixcr v2.1.11, UMI consensuses were aligned to TRA and TRB V and J templates and then assembled into clonotypes. A clonotype was counted as expanded or contracted only if both edgeR and NoisET called the change significant, with noise models trained on biological replicates. For edgeR calls, the cutoffs were a false discovery rate-adjusted p below 0.01 and a log2 fold-change threshold of 1. As an exploratory analysis of dynamics, max-normalized trajectories of the 1000 most abundant clonotypes were examined with PCA combined with hierarchical clustering. Each responding clone was given a CD4 or CD8 phenotype based on the CD4+ and CD8+ repertoires, which had been sequenced separately. The public reads were reanalyzed by TCRdb: fastp trimming at Q25, MiXCR alignment, in-frame beta chains only. All rows with the same CDR3 protein become a single entry with the most common DNA and genes. The V and J calls come from TCRdb's annotation, not from the publication. The sample table shows about 430,000 distinct CDR3 sequences, and roughly 24% are seen once. About 10% of the sample belongs to the ten largest clones.

Ficoll-Paque density gradient centrifugation was used to isolate PBMCs. The receptor comes from an adult woman who had mild COVID-19 (a few samples of this study predate the infection). The sample titles of this study are shuffled in the database, so cell type and time point are left out; the donor was told from shared clones. Source material: PBMCs or a T cell subset sorted from them (not recorded which). This sequence uses TRBV10-3 and TRBJ1-1; no D gene is confidently identified. The CDR3: CAISLTGPVNTEAFF. The nucleotide sequence is TGTGCCATCAGCCTTACCGGGCCCGTGAACACTGAAGCTTTCTTT.